Listed below are T cell receptor beta chains from one sample, sequenced in a study of identical twins' blood T cells. TCRdb redid the calling of the 5' RACE reads with MiXCR, one entry per CDR3 protein. The profile shows hundreds of thousands of distinct CDR3 sequences, 28% of them singletons. Input material: PBMCs. Source of these receptors: a woman aged 18-55 years in good health. The CDR3 runs from the conserved cysteine through the conserved F or W.

J gene: TRBJ1-1; V gene: TRBV20-1; CDR3 protein: CSAGTLGGNTEAFF
J gene: TRBJ2-1; V gene: TRBV7-9; CDR3 protein: CASSLAYSGVAYNEQFF
J gene: TRBJ1-2; V gene: TRBV7-9; CDR3 protein: CASNLRTVDRTFGYTF
J gene: TRBJ1-4; V gene: TRBV5-1; CDR3 protein: CASSLSTGSNEKLFF
J gene: TRBJ2-5; V gene: TRBV20-1; CDR3 protein: CSAPPTSRETQYF
J gene: TRBJ2-3; V gene: TRBV5-1; CDR3 protein: CASSSGTSDVSDTQYF
J gene: TRBJ2-5; V gene: TRBV2; CDR3 protein: CASIGPNDQETQYF
J gene: TRBJ2-1; V gene: TRBV5-6; CDR3 protein: CASSGLANGLFEQFF
J gene: TRBJ1-2; V gene: TRBV2; CDR3 protein: CASKTGEDYGYTF
J gene: TRBJ2-2; V gene: TRBV19; CDR3 protein: CASRTDRRRSNTGELFF
J gene: TRBJ2-7; V gene: TRBV5-1; CDR3 protein: CASTHAGEQYF
J gene: TRBJ1-4; V gene: TRBV5-1; CDR3 protein: CASSLGDRDMGKLFF